This T cell receptor beta chain was recovered during a study of T cells in Graves' hyperthyroidism and ophthalmopathy. Study results and caveats: Among clonotypes expanded in thyroid above 0.001, most were also found in blood.

The sample holds many counts of this clonotype. Antigen unknown. Patients were excluded for uncontrolled infection, other autoimmune disease, pregnancy or lactation. Orbital computed tomography, thyroid ultrasound, serum thyroxine and TRAb, and clinical symptoms together informed the diagnoses. Fresh peripheral blood, less than 11 ml of it, supplied the PBMCs. TCR beta CDR3 region amplification was performed from RNA transcripts. In the first-round RT-PCR of the TCR CDR3, the HTBI primer set was used. Each CDR3 protein is one row after TCRdb ran MiXCR on the multiplex PCR reads. Of a few hundred thousand distinct CDR3 sequences in the sample, around 15% were seen once. Trimming left V 1 base short and J 4 bases short, with 10 bases between. In germline, CDR1 is SGHVS, CDR2 FQNEAQ. This CDR3 is 14 amino acids long.

The genes are TRBV7-8 and TRBJ1-2; D is unclear. Specimen: blood. This receptor was taken from a woman aged 25-40 years with Graves' ophthalmopathy. CDR3 loop: CASSLERGGYGYTF. The CDR3 bases are TGTGCCAGCAGCTTAGAACGGGGAGGCTATGGCTACACCTTC. Full variable domain (remainder filled in from reference TRBV7-8 and TRBJ1-2): GAGVSQSPRYKVAKRGQDVALRCDPISGHVSLFWYQQALGQGPEFLTYFQNEAQLDKSGLPSDRFFAERPEGSVSTLKIQRTQQEDSAVYLCASSLERGGYGYTFGSGTRLTVV.